The rows below give T cell receptor beta chains drawn from one sample of a study of tumor-infiltrating lymphocytes in oesophageal squamous cell carcinoma. MiXCR, run by TCRdb on the PCR reads, gives a single entry per CDR3 protein. The profile shows 12,000 or so distinct CDR3 sequences, 50% to 60% of them singletons. Sequencing used esophageal tumor tissue. Receptors were obtained from a female donor with esophageal squamous cell carcinoma. Each CDR3 is given with its conserved first and last residue. Each record gives: clone size, J gene, D gene, CDR3 length, V gene, CDR3 protein, CDR3 DNA. D genes are given only for firm matches. A clone size is listed for some rows: how often the clone was seen (once, few, many), or a class if it is expanded.

clone_size: many; j_call: TRBJ1-2; d_call: TRBD1; cdr3_length: 13; v_call: TRBV24-1; cdr3_aa: CATQARGERGYTF; cdr3_nt: TGTGCCACCCAGGCCAGGGGGGAACGGGGCTACACCTTC
clone_size: -; j_call: TRBJ2-1; d_call: TRBD2; cdr3_length: 16; v_call: TRBV7-6; cdr3_aa: CASSLSVLVGGDEQFF; cdr3_nt: TGTGCTAGCAGCTTATCGGTTCTAGTGGGAGGGGATGAGCAGTTCTTC
clone_size: -; j_call: TRBJ2-7; d_call: -; cdr3_length: 13; v_call: TRBV7-6; cdr3_aa: CASSHRGAYEQYF; cdr3_nt: TGTGCCAGCAGCCACCGCGGGGCCTACGAGCAGTACTTC
clone_size: -; j_call: TRBJ2-3; d_call: -; cdr3_length: 13; v_call: TRBV7-3; cdr3_aa: CASSLQVTDTQYF; cdr3_nt: TGTGCCAGCAGCTTACAGGTCACAGATACGCAGTATTTT
clone_size: -; j_call: TRBJ1-1; d_call: TRBD1; cdr3_length: 15; v_call: TRBV7-2; cdr3_aa: CASSFFTGVRTEAFF; cdr3_nt: TGTGCCAGCAGCTTTTTTACAGGGGTGAGAACTGAAGCTTTCTTT
clone_size: -; j_call: TRBJ1-2; d_call: -; cdr3_length: 16; v_call: TRBV28; cdr3_aa: CASSLGSRGQYYGYTF; cdr3_nt: TGTGCCAGCAGTTTAGGCTCCCGGGGGCAGTACTATGGCTACACCTTC
clone_size: -; j_call: TRBJ1-1; d_call: -; cdr3_length: 14; v_call: TRBV13; cdr3_aa: CASSPTGPNTEAFF; cdr3_nt: TGTGCCAGCAGCCCCACTGGACCGAACACTGAAGCTTTCTTT
clone_size: many; j_call: TRBJ1-5; d_call: -; cdr3_length: 15; v_call: TRBV28; cdr3_aa: CASRTRYYSNQPQHF; cdr3_nt: TGTGCCAGCAGAACCAGGTACTATAGCAATCAGCCCCAGCATTTT
clone_size: many; j_call: TRBJ2-1; d_call: TRBD2; cdr3_length: 15; v_call: TRBV20-1; cdr3_aa: CSARGTSGKVNEQFF; cdr3_nt: TGCAGTGCTAGGGGGACTAGCGGGAAGGTGAATGAGCAGTTCTTC
clone_size: -; j_call: TRBJ1-2; d_call: -; cdr3_length: 14; v_call: TRBV11-2; cdr3_aa: CASSSDRLNYGYTF; cdr3_nt: TGTGCCAGCAGCTCGGACAGACTTAACTATGGCTACACCTTC
clone_size: few; j_call: TRBJ1-2; d_call: -; cdr3_length: 12; v_call: TRBV19; cdr3_aa: CASSIGPAGYTF; cdr3_nt: TGTGCCAGTAGTATAGGGCCCGCTGGCTACACCTTC
clone_size: few; j_call: TRBJ1-1; d_call: -; cdr3_length: 13; v_call: TRBV5-5; cdr3_aa: CASSLDGYTEAFF; cdr3_nt: TGTGCCAGCAGCTTGGACGGGTACACTGAAGCTTTCTTT
clone_size: -; j_call: TRBJ2-5; d_call: -; cdr3_length: 12; v_call: TRBV7-2; cdr3_aa: CASSLMLETQYF; cdr3_nt: TGTGCCAGCAGCTTAATGTTGGAGACCCAGTACTTC
clone_size: few; j_call: TRBJ1-2; d_call: TRBD1; cdr3_length: 14; v_call: TRBV2; cdr3_aa: CASRRTGGNYGYTF; cdr3_nt: TGTGCCAGCAGGCGGACAGGGGGGAACTATGGCTACACCTTC
clone_size: -; j_call: TRBJ2-5; d_call: -; cdr3_length: 16; v_call: TRBV4-1; cdr3_aa: CASSQDGLAGLETQYF; cdr3_nt: TGCGCCAGCAGCCAAGACGGGCTAGCAGGACTAGAGACCCAGTACTTC
clone_size: -; j_call: TRBJ1-2; d_call: -; cdr3_length: 15; v_call: TRBV7-4; cdr3_aa: CASSLAPQVANGYTF; cdr3_nt: TGTGCCAGCAGCTTAGCGCCCCAGGTAGCGAATGGCTACACCTTC
clone_size: -; j_call: TRBJ2-1; d_call: -; cdr3_length: 17; v_call: TRBV6-6; cdr3_aa: CASSTFEGVEGGSPLHF; cdr3_nt: TGTGCCAGCAGTACCTTTGAAGGGGTGGAGGGAGGCTCACCCCTCCACTTC
clone_size: -; j_call: TRBJ2-3; d_call: TRBD2; cdr3_length: 20; v_call: TRBV15; cdr3_aa: CATSRGSGGPGLRGADTQYF; cdr3_nt: TGTGCCACCAGCAGGGGTAGCGGGGGGCCTGGCTTGAGGGGCGCAGATACGCAGTATTTT
clone_size: few; j_call: TRBJ2-7; d_call: -; cdr3_length: 15; v_call: TRBV7-6; cdr3_aa: CASSLSWMSSYDQYF; cdr3_nt: TGTGCAAGCAGCTTAAGCTGGATGAGCTCCTACGATCAGTACTTC
clone_size: many; j_call: TRBJ2-1; d_call: TRBD2; cdr3_length: 20; v_call: TRBV6-6; cdr3_aa: CASSYLGTSGIVRSYNEQFF; cdr3_nt: TGTGCCAGCAGTTACCTTGGGACTAGCGGGATAGTTCGCTCCTACAATGAGCAGTTCTTC
clone_size: -; j_call: TRBJ2-4; d_call: -; cdr3_length: 14; v_call: TRBV19; cdr3_aa: CASSMNGLQNIQYF; cdr3_nt: TGTGCCAGTAGTATGAACGGGTTACAAAACATTCAGTACTTC
clone_size: medium-sized; j_call: TRBJ2-3; d_call: TRBD1; cdr3_length: 16; v_call: TRBV7-9; cdr3_aa: CASSPPGTDSTDTQYF; cdr3_nt: TGTGCCAGCAGCCCCCCCGGGACAGACAGCACAGATACGCAGTATTTT
clone_size: -; j_call: TRBJ2-5; d_call: -; cdr3_length: 11; v_call: TRBV7-2; cdr3_aa: CASSLNSPLHF; cdr3_nt: TGTGCCAGCAGCTTAAACTCACCCCTCCACTTC
clone_size: many; j_call: TRBJ2-1; d_call: -; cdr3_length: 15; v_call: TRBV7-2; cdr3_aa: CASSLDGSSYNEQFF; cdr3_nt: TGTGCCAGCAGCCTCGACGGAAGCTCCTACAATGAGCAGTTCTTC
clone_size: many; j_call: TRBJ2-1; d_call: -; cdr3_length: 15; v_call: TRBV6-6; cdr3_aa: CASSYESRVGEEQFF; cdr3_nt: TGTGCCAGCAGTTACGAATCGCGGGTGGGTGAGGAGCAGTTCTTC
clone_size: -; j_call: TRBJ2-1; d_call: -; cdr3_length: 14; v_call: TRBV7-6; cdr3_aa: CASSRIQGIETQFF; cdr3_nt: TGTGCCAGCAGCCGGATACAGGGTATAGAGACCCAGTTCTTC
clone_size: -; j_call: TRBJ2-5; d_call: -; cdr3_length: 14; v_call: TRBV28; cdr3_aa: CASSFVPLELTQYF; cdr3_nt: TGTGCCAGCAGTTTCGTTCCGTTAGAACTGACCCAGTACTTC
clone_size: -; j_call: TRBJ2-4; d_call: TRBD1; cdr3_length: 16; v_call: TRBV7-2; cdr3_aa: CASSPDRAEAKNIQYF; cdr3_nt: TGTGCCAGCAGCCCAGACAGGGCGGAGGCCAAAAACATTCAGTACTTC
clone_size: -; j_call: TRBJ2-5; d_call: TRBD1; cdr3_length: 14; v_call: TRBV7-6; cdr3_aa: CASSSGTGEETQYF; cdr3_nt: TGTGCCAGCAGCTCCGGGACAGGAGAGGAGACCCAGTACTTC
clone_size: many; j_call: TRBJ2-1; d_call: TRBD2; cdr3_length: 18; v_call: TRBV18; cdr3_aa: CASSPGLAGTTNTNEQFF; cdr3_nt: TGTGCCAGCTCACCGGGACTAGCGGGGACAACGAATACGAATGAGCAGTTCTTC
clone_size: once; j_call: TRBJ2-7; d_call: TRBD1; cdr3_length: 14; v_call: TRBV27; cdr3_aa: CASSFLGDRDEQYF; cdr3_nt: TGTGCCAGCAGTTTTTTGGGGGACAGGGACGAGCAGTACTTC
clone_size: -; j_call: TRBJ2-1; d_call: -; cdr3_length: 13; v_call: TRBV7-3; cdr3_aa: CASSVDREREQFF; cdr3_nt: TGTGCCAGCAGCGTCGACAGAGAACGTGAGCAGTTCTTC
clone_size: -; j_call: TRBJ2-3; d_call: -; cdr3_length: 14; v_call: TRBV7-2; cdr3_aa: CASSLDSSTDTQYF; cdr3_nt: TGTGCCAGCAGCTTAGACTCTAGCACAGATACGCAGTATTTT
clone_size: medium-sized; j_call: TRBJ2-3; d_call: -; cdr3_length: 14; v_call: TRBV11-2; cdr3_aa: CASSIGDRPDTQYF; cdr3_nt: TGTGCCAGCAGCATCGGCGACAGGCCTGATACGCAGTATTTT
clone_size: -; j_call: TRBJ2-5; d_call: -; cdr3_length: 13; v_call: TRBV5-3; cdr3_aa: CASSLATGETQYF; cdr3_nt: TGTGCCAGCAGTCTCGCTACGGGGGAGACCCAGTACTTC
clone_size: -; j_call: TRBJ2-7; d_call: TRBD1; cdr3_length: 17; v_call: TRBV28; cdr3_aa: CASSFPKTGGAMNEQYF; cdr3_nt: TGTGCCAGCAGTTTCCCTAAGACAGGGGGCGCAATGAATGAGCAGTACTTC
clone_size: -; j_call: TRBJ2-1; d_call: -; cdr3_length: 16; v_call: TRBV11-1; cdr3_aa: CASSLGAGSVLNEQFF; cdr3_nt: TGTGCCAGCAGCTTAGGGGCAGGGTCCGTGTTGAATGAGCAGTTCTTC
clone_size: -; j_call: TRBJ2-3; d_call: -; cdr3_length: 14; v_call: TRBV27; cdr3_aa: CAARANPGTDTQYF; cdr3_nt: TGTGCCGCTCGAGCGAACCCTGGCACAGATACGCAGTATTTT
clone_size: -; j_call: TRBJ2-7; d_call: TRBD1; cdr3_length: 18; v_call: TRBV6-6; cdr3_aa: CASSSIRSPYGQDYEQYF; cdr3_nt: TGTGCCAGCAGCTCAATTAGGTCCCCGTACGGACAGGACTACGAGCAGTACTTC
clone_size: -; j_call: TRBJ2-3; d_call: TRBD1; cdr3_length: 16; v_call: TRBV12-3/TRBV12-4; cdr3_aa: CASSSRGGLRTDTQYF; cdr3_nt: TGTGCCAGCAGTTCAAGAGGGGGCTTGAGGACAGATACGCAGTATTTT
clone_size: -; j_call: TRBJ2-1; d_call: TRBD2; cdr3_length: 14; v_call: TRBV10-2; cdr3_aa: CASSETSGSVEQFF; cdr3_nt: TGCGCCAGCAGTGAGACTAGCGGGAGTGTAGAGCAGTTCTTC
clone_size: once; j_call: TRBJ2-7; d_call: TRBD1; cdr3_length: 18; v_call: TRBV7-3; cdr3_aa: CASSSRDRGRPEPYEQYF; cdr3_nt: TGTGCCAGCAGCTCCCGGGACAGGGGGCGCCCCGAGCCCTACGAGCAGTACTTC
clone_size: -; j_call: TRBJ2-1; d_call: -; cdr3_length: 15; v_call: TRBV28; cdr3_aa: CASRRDTPSDSPLHF; cdr3_nt: TGTGCCAGCAGGAGGGACACTCCCTCGGATTCACCCCTCCACTTC
clone_size: -; j_call: TRBJ2-1; d_call: -; cdr3_length: 13; v_call: TRBV24-1; cdr3_aa: CATSDPMAREQFF; cdr3_nt: TGTGCCACCAGTGATCCCATGGCGAGAGAGCAGTTCTTC
clone_size: -; j_call: TRBJ2-7; d_call: -; cdr3_length: 12; v_call: TRBV7-8; cdr3_aa: CASSLDSHKQYF; cdr3_nt: TGTGCCAGCAGCTTGGACAGTCACAAGCAGTACTTC
clone_size: few; j_call: TRBJ2-1; d_call: TRBD2; cdr3_length: 19; v_call: TRBV6-1; cdr3_aa: CASRGGGTRGGGSYNEQFF; cdr3_nt: TGTGCCAGCAGGGGGGGCGGGACTAGGGGTGGCGGCTCCTACAATGAGCAGTTCTTC
clone_size: -; j_call: TRBJ1-1; d_call: TRBD1; cdr3_length: 16; v_call: TRBV19; cdr3_aa: CASTPSGTGRATEAFF; cdr3_nt: TGTGCCAGTACCCCGTCCGGGACAGGGAGGGCCACTGAAGCTTTCTTT